This TCR beta chain appears in the sequencing data of a study of OX40 agonist ivuxolimab in advanced cancers. Regarding the study as a whole: Some patients without response likewise showed low normalized clonal expansion. Clonal expansion was seen in CD4+ and CD8+ blood T cells by week 6 at 0.1 to 3.0 mg/kg. People who partly responded at 0.1-3.0 mg/kg had some of the least clonal expansion seen.

CDR3 length: 14 residues. The V gene end was trimmed by 6 bases and the J gene end by 2 bases; junction bases not matched to a gene: 5. Germline V CDR1 and CDR2: MNHEY, SMNVEV (reference sequence). About this clone itself: What it binds is not known. Distinct nucleotide sequences in the sample also encode this CDR3.

Blood got drawn at baseline, again on cycle 4 day 1, and then on cycle 7 day 1. Clones were sequenced by immunoSEQ multiplex PCR, and TCRdb holds only the in-frame ones, with some missing. The sample lists around 50,000 clones, nearly 90% occurring once. The sample was CD4+ or CD8+ T cells sorted from blood, taken in a trial of the OX40 agonist ivuxolimab. The rearrangement joins TRBV27 to TRBJ2-3; 7 positions match TRBD1. The receptor was derived from an adult with an advanced solid tumor such as melanoma, head and neck, liver or kidney cancer. DNA for the CDR3: TGTGCCAGCAGCTCGACAGGGTACACAGATACGCAGTATTTT. It encodes CASSSTGYTDTQYF.